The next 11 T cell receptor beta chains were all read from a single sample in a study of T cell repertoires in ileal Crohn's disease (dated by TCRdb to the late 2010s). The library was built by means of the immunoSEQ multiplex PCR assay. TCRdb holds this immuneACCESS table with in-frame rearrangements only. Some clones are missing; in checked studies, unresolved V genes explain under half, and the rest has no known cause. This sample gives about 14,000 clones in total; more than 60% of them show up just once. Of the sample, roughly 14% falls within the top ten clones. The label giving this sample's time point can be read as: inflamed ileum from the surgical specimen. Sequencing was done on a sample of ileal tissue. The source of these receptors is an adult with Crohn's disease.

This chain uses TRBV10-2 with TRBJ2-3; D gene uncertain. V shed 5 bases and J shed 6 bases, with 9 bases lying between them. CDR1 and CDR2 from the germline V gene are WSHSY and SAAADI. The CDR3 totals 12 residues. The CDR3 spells CASSSAQDTQYF. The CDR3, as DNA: TGCGCCAGCAGTTCCGCTCAGGATACGCAGTATTTT.

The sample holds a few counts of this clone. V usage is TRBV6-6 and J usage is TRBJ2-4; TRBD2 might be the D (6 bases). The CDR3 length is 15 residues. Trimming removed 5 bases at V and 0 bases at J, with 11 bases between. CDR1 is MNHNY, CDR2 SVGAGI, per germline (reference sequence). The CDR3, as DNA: TGTGCCAGCAGTGGCCGGGAGCCAGCCAAAAACATTCAGTACTTC. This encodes CASSGREPAKNIQYF.

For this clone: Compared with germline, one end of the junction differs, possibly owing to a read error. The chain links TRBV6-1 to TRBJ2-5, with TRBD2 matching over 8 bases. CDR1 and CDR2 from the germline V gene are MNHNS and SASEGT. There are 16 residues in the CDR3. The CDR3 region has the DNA TGTGCCAGCGGTGATGGCGGGGGGCCCTGGGGGGAGACCCAGTACTTC. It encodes CASGDGGGPWGETQYF.

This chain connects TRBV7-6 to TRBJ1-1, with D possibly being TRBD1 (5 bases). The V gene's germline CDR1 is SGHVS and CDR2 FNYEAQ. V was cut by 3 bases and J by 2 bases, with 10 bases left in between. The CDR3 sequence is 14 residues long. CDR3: CASSLGGRNTEAFF. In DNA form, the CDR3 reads TGTGCCAGCAGCTTGGGGGGAAGAAACACTGAAGCTTTCTTT.

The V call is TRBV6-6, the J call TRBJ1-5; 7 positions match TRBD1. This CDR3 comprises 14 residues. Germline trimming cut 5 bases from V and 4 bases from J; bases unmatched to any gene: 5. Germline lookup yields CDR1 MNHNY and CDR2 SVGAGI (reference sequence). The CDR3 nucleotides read TGTGCCAGCAGTCTAGGGACAGTAAATCAGCCCCAGCATTTT. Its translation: CASSLGTVNQPQHF.

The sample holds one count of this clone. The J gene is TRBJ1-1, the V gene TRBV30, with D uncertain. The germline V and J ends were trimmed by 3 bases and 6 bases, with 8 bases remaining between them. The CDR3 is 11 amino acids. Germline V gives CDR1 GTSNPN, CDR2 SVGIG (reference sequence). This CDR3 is CAWRTGSEAFF. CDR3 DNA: TGTGCCTGGAGGACCGGGTCTGAAGCTTTCTTT.

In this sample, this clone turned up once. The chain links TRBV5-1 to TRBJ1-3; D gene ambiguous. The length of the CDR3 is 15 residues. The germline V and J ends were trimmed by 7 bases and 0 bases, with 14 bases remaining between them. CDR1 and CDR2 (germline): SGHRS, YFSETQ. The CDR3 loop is CASRDQPYSGNTIYF. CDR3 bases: TGCGCCAGCCGTGATCAACCCTACTCTGGAAACACCATATATTTT.

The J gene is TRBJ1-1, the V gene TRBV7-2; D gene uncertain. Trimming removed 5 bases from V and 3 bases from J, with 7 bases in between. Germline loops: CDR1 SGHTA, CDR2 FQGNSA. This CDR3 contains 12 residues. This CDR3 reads CASSPDYTEAFF. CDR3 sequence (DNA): TGTGCCAGCAGCCCGGACTACACTGAAGCTTTCTTT.

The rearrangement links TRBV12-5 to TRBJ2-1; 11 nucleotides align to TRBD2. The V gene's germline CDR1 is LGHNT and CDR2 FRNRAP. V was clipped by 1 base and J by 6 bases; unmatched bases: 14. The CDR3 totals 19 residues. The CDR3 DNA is TGTGCTAGTGGTTTGGCCTCCTTTAGCGGGGGGGATCGAGGCAATGAGCAGTTCTTC. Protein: CASGLASFSGGDRGNEQFF.

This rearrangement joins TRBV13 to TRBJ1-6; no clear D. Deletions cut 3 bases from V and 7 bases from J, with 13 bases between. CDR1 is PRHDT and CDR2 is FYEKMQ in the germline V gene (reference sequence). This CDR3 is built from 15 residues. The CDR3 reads CASSFRGGGNSPLHF. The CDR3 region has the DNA TGTGCCAGCAGCTTCCGGGGAGGCGGCAATTCACCCCTCCACTTT.

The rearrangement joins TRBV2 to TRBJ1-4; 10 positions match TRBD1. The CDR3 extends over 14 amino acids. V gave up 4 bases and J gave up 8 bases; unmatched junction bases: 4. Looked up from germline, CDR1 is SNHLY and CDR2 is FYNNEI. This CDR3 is CASSGGTGDEKLFF. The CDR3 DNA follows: TGTGCCAGCAGTGGAGGGACAGGGGACGAAAAACTGTTTTTT.